Shown below are 3 T cell receptor beta chains from a single sample sequenced in a study of blood T cells in healthy people across ages. Primers used in a second PCR of about 7 to 11 cycles were a sample-barcoded 5' primer and a J-beta primer mix. TCRdb ran MiXCR on the 5' RACE reads and lists one entry per CDR3 protein. The table records around 870,000 distinct CDR3 sequences, more than 25% of them present only once. The specimen sequenced was blood. The receptor source for this set is a woman of 80 years or more in good health.

This clonotype has a count of ten or more. The chain uses TRBV5-4 and TRBJ2-1; either TRBD1 or TRBD2 may supply D (5 bases each). The V end was cut by 0 bases, the J end by 7 bases, with 14 bases between. CDR3 length: 15 amino acids. Germline V gene data show CDR1 as SGHNT and CDR2 as YYREEE (reference sequence). CDR3 nucleotides: TGTGCCAGCAGCTTGGGGGACCCTTCTCTTAATGAGCAGTTCTTC. Translation gives CASSLGDPSLNEQFF.

This clonotype occurred many times. The V call is TRBV7-9, the J call TRBJ2-1; 10 nucleotides match TRBD1. J lost 14 bases, V lost 4 bases, and 2 bases had no gene match. This CDR3 is 11 amino acids long. Germline-derived CDR1 and CDR2 are SEHNR and FQNEAQ (reference sequence). The CDR3 here is CASSSDRGEFF. CDR3 coding DNA: TGTGCCAGCAGCTCGGACAGGGGGGAGTTCTTC.

This clonotype came up many times. V usage is TRBV29-1 and J usage is TRBJ2-3, with a possible D match to TRBD2 (5 bases). Per the germline V gene, CDR1 is SQVTM and CDR2 is ANQGSEA. The CDR3 length is 15 residues. Trimming took off 2 bases at V and 8 bases at J, with 20 bases between the two ends. The CDR3 DNA is TGCAGCGTTGAAACTAGGTCTGGATTGTGGAGTACGCAGTATTTT. Translating it yields CSVETRSGLWSTQYF.